The T cell receptor beta chain described here comes from a study of vaccination and CD4 T cells after COVID-19. About the study: Cellular stimulation was performed using overlapping spike peptides derived from SARS-CoV-2, HCoV-NL63, HCoV-OC43 and HCoV-229E.

At the Johns Hopkins FTIC core, DNA taken from cultured CD4+ T cells was sequenced by way of the Oncomine TCR Beta short-read assay. A single record per CDR3 protein comes from TCRdb applying MiXCR to the PCR reads. The sample has 9,500 to 15,000 distinct CDR3 sequences, about two thirds seen once; the top ten hold approximately 10%. Germline CDR1 LGHNA, CDR2 YNFKEQ. Losses at the gene ends were 3 bases for V and 4 bases for J; bases not matched to a gene: 5. The CDR3 covers 16 residues. Treatment indicated: approximately nine-day PBMC culture with coronavirus spike peptide pools or control peptides (ViraFEST assay). Details on this clonotype: Its specificity is unknown.

This sequence joins TRBV4-2 and TRBJ2-1, with 11 bases matching TRBD2. The specimen sequenced was CD4+ T cells from blood, cultured in vitro. The TCR sequence derives from a human donor who had recovered from COVID-19. The CDR3 nucleotides are TGTGCCAGCAGCCAGATAGCGGGAGGGGAGTACAATGAGCAGTTCTTC. Translation gives CASSQIAGGEYNEQFF.